These 31 T cell receptor beta chains were all obtained from the same sample, sequenced in a study of CD8+ T cells in alopecia areata. Sequencing templates came from extracted RNA that was reverse transcribed into cDNA. Method: immunoSEQ multiplex PCR; TCRdb's copy keeps in-frame clones and lacks some. There are approximately 54,000 clones in the sample; about 96% occur only once, and under 30% lies in the top ten. Sequences were derived from CD8+ T cells sorted from blood, sampled at week 0. The receptors shown here come from a human donor with alopecia areata.

The V call is TRBV5-1, the J call TRBJ1-1; maybe TRBD1 (6 bases). The CDR3 has 13 amino acids. Germline assignment: CDR1 SGHRS and CDR2 YFSETQ. Trimming removed 4 bases at V and 7 bases at J, with 14 bases between. CDR3 amino acids: CASSDGTPGEAFF. Written as DNA, the CDR3 is TGCGCCAGCAGCGACGGGACACCCGGTGAAGCTTTCTTT.

The rearrangement links TRBV7-9 to TRBJ2-6; D is undetermined. CDR3 length equals 16 residues. The germline V and J ends were trimmed by 3 bases and 4 bases, with 13 bases remaining between them. Germline CDR1 SEHNR, CDR2 FQNEAQ (reference sequence). The CDR3 region has the DNA TGTGCCAGCAGCTTTCCCCGCGTAGAGGGGGCCAACGTCCTGACTTTC. Residues: CASSFPRVEGANVLTF.

V gene TRBV4-2 combines with J gene TRBJ2-2; D gene uncertain. The CDR3 contains 14 residues. Trimming removed 1 base at V and 5 bases at J, with 8 bases between. Germline V gene lookup returns CDR1 LGHNA and CDR2 YNFKEQ. The CDR3 loop reads CASSQGIVTGELFF. The CDR3 nucleotides are TGTGCCAGCAGCCAAGGAATAGTAACCGGGGAGCTGTTTTTT.

The chain links TRBV4-3 to TRBJ2-2; either TRBD1 or TRBD2 may fit D (6 bases each). This CDR3 has 19 amino acids. Germline V gives CDR1 LGHNA, CDR2 YSLEER. Trimming pared 1 base from V and 1 base from J, leaving 19 bases between. CDR3 loop: CASSQGTRGPELNTGELFF. CDR3 coding DNA: TGCGCCAGCAGCCAAGGCACTCGGGGGCCAGAGTTGAACACCGGGGAGCTGTTTTTT.

The chain couples TRBV11-2 to TRBJ2-7; D assignment may be TRBD1 or TRBD2 (5 bases each). CDR3 length: 16 residues. The V gene lost 5 bases and the J gene lost 3 bases, with 20 bases spanning the gap. Germline loops: CDR1 SGHAT, CDR2 FQNNGV. The CDR3 spells CASSPTTGTGNYEQYF. DNA for the CDR3: TGTGCCAGCAGCCCAACTACCGGGACGGGAAACTACGAGCAGTACTTC.

This chain links TRBV4-1 with TRBJ1-5; the match to TRBD1 covers 10 bases. Germline CDR1 is MGHRA and CDR2 is YSYEKL. This CDR3 is built from 14 residues. Trimming at V came to 6 bases and at J to 5 bases, leaving 4 bases not matched to a gene. As DNA, the CDR3 is TGCGCCAGCAGTCTCGGGACAGGGGATCAGCCCCAGCATTTT. Protein sequence: CASSLGTGDQPQHF.

This sequence joins TRBV27 and TRBJ2-1; TRBD1 matches at 7 bases. The length of the CDR3 is 14 residues. Germline V gene sequence: CDR1 MNHEY, CDR2 SMNVEV (reference sequence). The V segment lost 3 bases and the J segment 7 bases; nucleotides outside the gene matches: 6. CDR3 sequence (DNA): TGTGCCAGCAGTTTTTTACAGGGGAAGAATGAGCAGTTCTTC. Translated, it gives CASSFLQGKNEQFF.

The chain employs TRBV7-9 and TRBJ2-1; D may be TRBD1 (6 bases). The CDR3 loop spans 15 amino acids. V lost 7 bases, J lost 7 bases, and 20 bases lay in between. Per germline, CDR1 SEHNR and CDR2 FQNEAQ (reference sequence). In DNA, the CDR3 is TGTGCCAGCATCCTCCGGGACACCAGTGGGAATGAGCAGTTCTTC. This translates into CASILRDTSGNEQFF.

This chain joins TRBV7-9 and TRBJ2-1, with unresolved D. There are 13 residues in the CDR3. V was cut by 4 bases and J by 7 bases, with 11 bases left in between. Germline CDR1 reads SEHNR; CDR2 reads FQNEAQ (reference sequence). The CDR3 DNA reads TGTGCCAGCAGCTACCAACCTCGGAATGAGCAGTTCTTC. Its protein product is CASSYQPRNEQFF.

The chain combines TRBV10-2 with TRBJ2-5; D may be TRBD1 or TRBD2 (5 bases each). Germline CDR1 and CDR2: WSHSY and SAAADI. The length of the CDR3 is 16 residues. V was cut by 2 bases and J by 1 base, with 14 bases left in between. CDR3 protein: CASSEVPARGQETQYF. DNA for the CDR3: TGCGCCAGCAGTGAGGTCCCCGCGAGGGGCCAAGAGACCCAGTACTTC.

The rearrangement links TRBV7-9 to TRBJ2-7; 12 bases fit TRBD1. The V segment lost 6 bases and the J segment 5 bases; nucleotides outside the gene matches: 11. In germline, CDR1 is SEHNR, CDR2 FQNEAQ (reference sequence). This CDR3 region has 16 residues. The CDR3 region is CASRPSPGQGANEQYF. Written as DNA, the CDR3 is TGTGCCAGCAGGCCTTCCCCGGGACAGGGGGCGAACGAGCAGTACTTC.

The V and J genes are TRBV27 and TRBJ2-7, with 9 bases that match TRBD1. CDR1 MNHEY and CDR2 SMNVEV come from the germline V gene (reference sequence). The trim removed 4 bases at V and 6 bases at J, leaving 4 bases unmatched. The CDR3 runs to 13 residues. The CDR3 loop reads CASSWTGVGEQYF. The CDR3 DNA reads as TGTGCCAGCAGTTGGACAGGGGTAGGCGAGCAGTACTTC.

Only one count was recorded for this clone. The chain combines TRBV30 with TRBJ2-7; D not resolved. The germline V and J ends were trimmed by 3 bases and 8 bases, with 8 bases remaining between them. CDR3 length equals 10 residues. Germline-derived CDR1 and CDR2 are GTSNPN and SVGIG (reference sequence). CDR3 sequence reads: CAWSGPQQYF. In DNA form, the CDR3 reads TGTGCCTGGAGCGGGCCGCAGCAGTACTTC.

The chain has TRBV27 and TRBJ1-1, with D perhaps matching TRBD1 (6 bases). There are 14 residues in the CDR3. Germline-derived CDR1 and CDR2 are MNHEY and SMNVEV (reference sequence). The ends were cut back, 6 bases at V and 1 base at J, with 12 bases in the middle. The DNA for the CDR3 is TGTGCCAGCAGGCCCGGAGGGGGGAACACTGAAGCTTTCTTT. This translates into CASRPGGGNTEAFF.

This chain joins TRBV7-9 and TRBJ1-4, with no clear D. V was pared by 5 bases and J by 3 bases, with 13 bases between. Germline lookup yields CDR1 SEHNR and CDR2 FQNEAQ (reference sequence). The CDR3 runs to 15 residues. This chain's CDR3 is CASSLWAASNEKLFF. Here the CDR3 DNA reads TGTGCCAGCAGCCTCTGGGCAGCTTCTAATGAAAAACTGTTTTTT.

This clone appeared a single time. The gene calls are TRBV29-1 and TRBJ2-7, with D perhaps given as TRBD1 or TRBD2 (5 bases each). The CDR3 has 12 amino acids. The germline V and J ends were trimmed by 5 bases and 4 bases, with 12 bases remaining between them. The germline V gene has CDR1 SQVTM and CDR2 ANQGSEA. The CDR3 sequence: CSVSRGNYEQYF. The CDR3 bases are TGCAGCGTTTCACGGGGCAATTACGAGCAGTACTTC.

The V gene is TRBV10-2, the J gene TRBJ1-1; D gene uncertain. Germline V gene lookup returns CDR1 WSHSY and CDR2 SAAADI. This CDR3 has 11 residues. V was pared by 2 bases and J by 8 bases, with 6 bases between. The CDR3 DNA reads as TGCGCCAGCAGTGAGGGAATAGAAGCTTTCTTT. This translates into CASSEGIEAFF.

The genes are TRBV7-2 and TRBJ2-1; maybe TRBD1 (6 bases). Trimming pared 4 bases from V and 3 bases from J, leaving 10 bases between. The CDR3 is 14 residues long. In germline, CDR1 is SGHTA, CDR2 FQGNSA. The CDR3 sequence is CASSSADSYNEQFF. DNA for the CDR3: TGTGCCAGCAGCTCGGCGGACAGCTACAATGAGCAGTTCTTC.

The genes are TRBV19 and TRBJ2-3; D is undetermined. Germline V gives CDR1 LNHDA, CDR2 SQIVND (reference sequence). V was pared by 1 base and J by 5 bases, with 4 bases between. The CDR3 has 12 residues. CDR3: CASSIGRDTQYF. CDR3 in DNA: TGTGCCAGTAGTATAGGGAGAGATACGCAGTATTTT.

The chain uses TRBV29-1 and TRBJ2-1, with a possible D match to TRBD1 (5 bases). This CDR3 contains 14 residues. The V gene lost 0 bases and the J gene lost 8 bases, with 14 bases spanning the gap. Germline V CDR1 and CDR2: SQVTM, ANQGSEA. As DNA, the CDR3 is TGCAGCGTTGAAGATTGGCAGGGTTTAGATGAGCAGTTCTTC. This encodes CSVEDWQGLDEQFF.

This clone was counted a single time. J is TRBJ2-5 and V is TRBV4-3; D may be TRBD1 (5 bases). The CDR3 has 15 residues. Trimming cost V 1 base and J 1 base, with 10 bases left between them. In germline, CDR1 is LGHNA, CDR2 YSLEER. CDR3 DNA: TGCGCCAGCAGCCAAGCGTGGCAGGGCCAAGAGACCCAGTACTTC. The encoded protein is CASSQAWQGQETQYF.

V is TRBV6-6 and J is TRBJ2-5, with 7 bases lining up with TRBD1. In germline, CDR1 is MNHNY, CDR2 SVGAGI (reference sequence). The CDR3 consists of 15 residues. The junction had 5 bases not matched to a gene; V was cut back by 0 bases and J by 4 bases. CDR3 nucleotide sequence: TGTGCCAGCAGTTACTCGCAGGGGGTATTAGAGACCCAGTACTTC. Its translation is CASSYSQGVLETQYF.

This chain uses TRBV7-2 with TRBJ2-7; 10 bases match TRBD2. The CDR3 loop spans 13 amino acids. Germline loops: CDR1 SGHTA, CDR2 FQGNSA. The V segment lost 5 bases and the J segment 6 bases; nucleotides outside the gene matches: 4. CDR3 nucleotides: TGTGCCAGCAGCCCCTGGACTAGCGGCGAGCAGTACTTC. It translates to CASSPWTSGEQYF. Full variable domain (missing parts from reference TRBV7-2 and TRBJ2-7): GAGVSQSPSNKVTEKGKDVELRCDPISGHTALYWYRQSLGQGLEFLIYFQGNSAPDKSGLPSDRFSAERTGGSVSTLTIQRTQQEDSAVYLCASSPWTSGEQYFGPGTRLTVT.

This clone was recorded once. The V and J genes are TRBV6-1 and TRBJ1-5, with TRBD1 as a possible D gene (6 bases). Between the trimmed V and J ends, which lost 6 bases and 4 bases, there was a span of 16 bases. Germline V gene sequence: CDR1 MNHNS, CDR2 SASEGT. The CDR3 consists of 15 residues. CDR3 protein: CASRPTGNRNQPQHF. CDR3 DNA sequence: TGTGCCAGCAGGCCAACAGGGAATCGGAATCAGCCCCAGCATTTT.

V is TRBV4-1 and J is TRBJ2-7; the D gene could be TRBD1 or TRBD2 (5 bases each). The CDR3 runs 16 residues. Germline values: CDR1 MGHRA, CDR2 YSYEKL. Deletions cut 2 bases from V and 0 bases from J, with 14 bases between. The CDR3 region has the DNA TGCGCCAGCAGCCAAACCGGGACCGCCGCCTCCTACGAGCAGTACTTC. It codes for CASSQTGTAASYEQYF.

The V and J genes are TRBV5-1 and TRBJ2-1; D is uncertain. The V end was cut by 1 base, the J end by 8 bases, with 7 bases between. The CDR3 length is 12 residues. Germline CDR1 reads SGHRS; CDR2 reads YFSETQ. The CDR3 DNA sequence: TGCGCCAGCAGCTTGACAAGGGATGAGCAGTTCTTC. This gives the protein CASSLTRDEQFF. The complete variable domain, with remaining parts taken from reference TRBV5-1 and TRBJ2-1, reads KAGVTQTPRYLIKTRGQQVTLSCSPISGHRSVSWYQQTPGQGLQFLFEYFSETQRNKGNFPGRFSGRQFSNSRSEMNVSTLELGDSALYLCASSLTRDEQFFGPGTRLTVL.

The V call is TRBV5-6, the J call TRBJ2-7, with D possibly being TRBD1 (6 bases). Trimming shortened V by 4 bases and J by 5 bases, and 16 bases separated the two germline ends. Germline V gene sequence: CDR1 SGHDT, CDR2 YYEEEE. CDR3 length: 14 amino acids. The CDR3 loop reads CASSRLTGFHEQYF. CDR3 nucleotide sequence: TGTGCCAGCAGCCGCCTTACAGGGTTCCACGAGCAGTACTTC.

The chain recombines TRBV4-3 with TRBJ2-7; D is unresolved. V lost 4 bases and J lost 2, with 15 bases in between. The germline CDR1 and CDR2 sequences are LGHNA and YSLEER. The CDR3 is 15 residues long. DNA of the CDR3: TGCGCCAGCAGCCCTCATGAGGACCGCACCTACGAGCAGTACTTC. This translates into CASSPHEDRTYEQYF.

The rearrangement joins TRBV14 to TRBJ2-3; D perhaps matches TRBD1 (6 bases). Trimming left V 1 base short and J 3 bases short, with 11 bases between. The germline gives CDR1 SGHDN, CDR2 FVKESK. The CDR3 runs to 15 residues. Written as DNA, the CDR3 is TGTGCCAGCAGCCAAGTCGGCAGGGGTACAGATACGCAGTATTTT. Protein product: CASSQVGRGTDTQYF. Together with reference TRBV14 and TRBJ2-3, the CDR3 gives the full variable domain: EAGVTQFPSHSVIEKGQTVTLRCDPISGHDNLYWYRRVMGKEIKFLLHFVKESKQDESGMPNNRFLAERTGGTYSTLKVQPAELEDSGVYFCASSQVGRGTDTQYFGPGTRLTVL.

The chain links TRBV29-1 to TRBJ2-5; the D gene is possibly TRBD2 (5 bases). Trimming removed 0 bases at V and 5 bases at J, with 13 bases between. This CDR3 spans 14 amino acids. Germline CDR1 reads SQVTM; CDR2 reads ANQGSEA. CDR3 nucleotide sequence: TGCAGCGTTGAAGATTCCCGGGGTTCGGAGACCCAGTACTTC. Amino acids: CSVEDSRGSETQYF.

V usage is TRBV27 and J usage is TRBJ2-1, with D possibly being TRBD1 (6 bases). Trimming stripped 4 bases from V and 15 bases from J, with 22 bases between. Per the germline V gene, CDR1 is MNHEY and CDR2 is SMNVEV (reference sequence). The CDR3 spans 14 residues. The CDR3 sequence is CASSSLLGQLFPFF. Written as DNA, the CDR3 is TGTGCCAGCAGTTCACTTCTCGGACAGTTATTTCCGTTCTTC.